The entry that follows covers one TCR beta chain sequence. This clonotype showed up many times. This receptor's antigen is unknown. Within one base of it there is no much larger clone, and no base qualities were kept. The source of the sample is a study of early T cells in non-severe SARS-CoV-2 infection (dated by TCRdb to the early 2020s). Background on the whole study: Bulk RNA from unsorted whole blood was used for TCR sequencing, so alpha and beta chains could not be paired. General findings and caveats noted by the study authors: VDJdb matching was skewed toward anti-spike CD8 responses and likely underestimated virus-specific expansions by missing private and CD4 specificities.

The CDR3 starts with the cysteine, ends with the phenylalanine, and has 17 residues. Just CDR3 DNA is preserved here, 51 bases in frame from base 1. V is clipped by 7 bases and J by 3 bases, and the sequence between their germline boundaries is 22 bases long. CDR1 and CDR2, looked up from the germline V gene, are WSHSY and SAAADI. Receptor libraries were prepared by 5' RACE. Sequenced using a NextSeq 500. In the TCR library protocol, unique molecular identifiers were attached to individual cDNA molecules to correct for PCR bias and sequencing error. Sequencing covered both TCR alpha and beta chains, and within each sample the abundances of alpha and beta sequences were tightly co-correlated. In the source study's methods: Decombinator V4 was used to annotate the V gene, J gene and CDR3 of the TCR sequences. Expanded TCRs were defined as changing significantly between any two time points under a Poisson model with p below 0.0001. Abundances of TCRs were expressed as counts per million after normalisation to the total number of TCRs sequenced in each sample. MAIT TCRs were defined by TRAV1-2 paired with TRAJ12, TRAJ20 or TRAJ33, and iNKT TCRs by TRAV10 paired with TRAJ18. VDJdb, accessed 1 November 2021, was searched for CMV, EBV and SARS-CoV-2 annotated TCRs, with TCRs annotated for multiple antigens excluded. TCRdb redid the processing of the public reads, applying fastp at Q25 and MiXCR, and retained in-frame beta chains. Duplicate CDR3 protein sequences are folded into a single record with the most common DNA and genes. The V and J calls, along with clone size, are taken from TCRdb and not from the paper's own processing. Present in this sample are around 44,000 distinct CDR3 sequences, approximately 6.1% of which were seen just once. Together, the top ten hold around 20% of the sample.

A case-control design nested within a healthcare worker cohort in London, UK, was used, with weekly nasopharyngeal swab PCR tests and blood sampling performed. Healthcare workers were enrolled in the week of the UK lockdown, from 23 to 31 March 2020, and were followed every week for up to roughly 15 weeks. This TCR derives from an adult who was a healthcare worker with PCR-confirmed SARS-CoV-2 infection or an uninfected control (not recorded which). The chain employs TRBV10-2 and TRBJ2-1, with the identity of the D gene unclear. The sequencing used whole blood, collected at baseline. The CDR3 region reads CASTPAFPPYYYNEQFF. The bases read TGCGCCAGCACCCCGGCTTTCCCCCCCTATTACTACAATGAGCAGTTCTTC.